This TCR beta chain came from a study of metastatic and nonmetastatic thyroid tumors. On the study more broadly: Repertoires were compared across blood and tumor or nodule tissue from malignant and benign thyroid patients.

General observations from the study: When malignant thyroid tumors were compared with benign nodules, TCR beta diversity was reportedly significantly higher in the malignant tumors. This held in both blood and tumor samples.

The entire patient cohort was treatment-naive prior to thyroid surgery. Study processing details: A distant-metastasis classifier for papillary thyroid cancer was built using CDR3 differences across clinicopathological groups. Using MiXCR, TCRdb re-called clones from the PCR reads. The V and J calls, along with clone size, are taken from TCRdb and not from the paper's own processing. The sample lists about 25,000 clones, roughly 19% occurring once. This clone has ten or more counts. Its antigen remains unknown. The germline V gene has CDR1 SQVTM and CDR2 ANQGSEA. Trimming stripped 7 bases from V and 5 bases from J, with 8 bases between. There are 10 residues in the CDR3.

This TCR was recovered from a male donor with papillary thyroid cancer or a benign thyroid nodule (not recorded which). Some clones in this sample may be carry-over from other donors' samples. Specimen: blood. The gene calls are TRBV29-1 and TRBJ1-1; D gene unclear. The CDR3 is CSAGGTEAFF. As DNA, the CDR3 is TGCAGCGCAGGAGGGACTGAAGCTTTCTTT.